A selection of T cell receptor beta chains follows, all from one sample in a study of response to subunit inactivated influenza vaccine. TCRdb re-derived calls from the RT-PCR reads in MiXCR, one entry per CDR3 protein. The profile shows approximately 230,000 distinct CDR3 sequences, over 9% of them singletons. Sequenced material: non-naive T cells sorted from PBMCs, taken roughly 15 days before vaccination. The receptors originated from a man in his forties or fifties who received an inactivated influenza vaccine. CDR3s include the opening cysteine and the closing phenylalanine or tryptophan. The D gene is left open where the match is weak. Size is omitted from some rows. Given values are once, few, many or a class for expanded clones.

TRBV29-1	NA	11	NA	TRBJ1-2	TGCAGCGTTTCAGATGCTTATGGCTACACCTTC	CSVSDAYGYTF
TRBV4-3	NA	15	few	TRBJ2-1	TGCGCCAGCAGCCAAGATTTGCTAGCGACAAATGAGCAGTTCTTC	CASSQDLLATNEQFF
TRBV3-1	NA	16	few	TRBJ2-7	TGTGCCAGCAGCCAAGTTGCGGGGACGGGGGGCGCGCGGCAGTACTTC	CASSQVAGTGGARQYF
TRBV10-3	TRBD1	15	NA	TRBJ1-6	TGTGCCATCAACCCGGGACAGGGGGCTAATTCACCCCTCCACTTT	CAINPGQGANSPLHF
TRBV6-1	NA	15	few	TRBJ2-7	TGTGCCAGCACCGACGCCATTTTTCCCTTGGTGTCGAAGTACTTC	CASTDAIFPLVSKYF
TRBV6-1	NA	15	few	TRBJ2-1	TGTGCCAGCAGAACCAAAGAATCGTCCTACAATGAGCAGTTCTTC	CASRTKESSYNEQFF
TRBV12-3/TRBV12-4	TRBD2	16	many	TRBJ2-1	TGTGCCAGCAGTTTTTCCGGGACTAGCGGATCCAATGAGCAGTTCTTC	CASSFSGTSGSNEQFF
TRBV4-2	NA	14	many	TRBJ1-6	TGTGCCAGCAGCCAAGATACAAGTAATTCACCCCTCCACTTT	CASSQDTSNSPLHF
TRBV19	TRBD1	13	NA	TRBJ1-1	TGTGCCAGTCGGGCGGACAGGGACACTGAAGCTTTCTTT	CASRADRDTEAFF
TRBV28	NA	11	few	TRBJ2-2	TGTGGTACAGGGTACACCGGGGAGCTGTTTTTT	CGTGYTGELFF
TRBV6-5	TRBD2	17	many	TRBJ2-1	TGTGCCAGCAGTTACTCCTTTGCCAGCGGGAGTTACAATGAGCAGTTCTTC	CASSYSFASGSYNEQFF
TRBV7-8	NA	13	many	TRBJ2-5	TGTGCCAGCAGCTCCCACGAGCGGGAGACCCAGTACTTC	CASSSHERETQYF
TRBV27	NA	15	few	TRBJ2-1	TGTGCCAGCAGTTTAGGGGGATTGGGACTGAGGGAGCAGTTCTTC	CASSLGGLGLREQFF
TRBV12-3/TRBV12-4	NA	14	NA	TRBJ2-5	TGTGCCAGCAGTTCGCGGGACGGCCGTGGGACCCAGTACTTC	CASSSRDGRGTQYF
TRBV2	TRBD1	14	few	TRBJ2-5	TGTGCCAGCATGACCGACAGGGGTCCAGAGACCCAGTACTTC	CASMTDRGPETQYF
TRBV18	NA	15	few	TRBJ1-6	TGTGCCAGCTCAACGACCGGGTCCTATAATTCACCCCTCCACTTT	CASSTTGSYNSPLHF
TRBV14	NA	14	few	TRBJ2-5	TGTGCCAGCAGCCAAGAATTGGTACAAGAGACCCAGTACTTC	CASSQELVQETQYF